A single sample is the source of the 13 T cell receptor beta chains below, sequenced in a study of T cell changes during pregnancy in multiple sclerosis. Using immunoSEQ multiplex PCR, the repertoire was profiled, and TCRdb retains in-frame clones only, with some absent. Altogether 60,000 to 90,000 clones are present, under 95% being singletons, with the ten largest covering 2% to 3%. The starting material was peripheral blood, obtained after pregnancy. The receptors shown here come from a female donor in good health, enrolled as a control in a pregnancy study.

Here the CDR3 DNA reads TGTGCCACCAGCAGAGATCTAGGTCAGCCCCAGCATTTT. Translation: CATSRDLGQPQHF. The genes are TRBV15 and TRBJ1-5; D ambiguous. From germline, CDR1 is LNHNV and CDR2 YYDKDF (reference sequence). V lost 0 bases, J lost 6 bases, and 6 bases lay in between. This CDR3 has 13 residues.

This clone has just one count. The chain carries TRBV19 and TRBJ2-7, with 8 positions matching TRBD1. V lost 5 bases and J lost 1; bases outside the gene matches: 4. The CDR3 covers 14 residues. Germline values: CDR1 LNHDA, CDR2 SQIVND (reference sequence). The DNA for the CDR3 is TGTGCCAGTAGTGCCCGGACAGGGTCCTACGAGCAGTACTTC. This sequence encodes CASSARTGSYEQYF.

V usage is TRBV14 and J usage is TRBJ2-7; D unresolved. There are 11 residues in the CDR3. The germline V and J ends were trimmed by 5 bases and 7 bases, with 9 bases remaining between them. Germline V gives CDR1 SGHDN, CDR2 FVKESK. Here the CDR3 reads CASSSGLEQYF. The CDR3 coding sequence is TGTGCCAGCAGCTCCGGTTTGGAGCAGTACTTC.

The genes are TRBV6-1 and TRBJ1-2, with a weak D call TRBD1 (6 bases). Germline V gene lookup returns CDR1 MNHNS and CDR2 SASEGT. This CDR3 has 11 residues. V lost 11 bases, J lost 2 bases, and 9 bases lay in between. The DNA of the CDR3 is TGTGCCGCCAGGGGAAACTATGGCTACACCTTC. The encoded protein is CAARGNYGYTF.

The J gene is TRBJ1-1, the V gene TRBV19, with 12 bases matching TRBD1. The CDR3 runs 13 residues. Germline V gives CDR1 LNHDA, CDR2 SQIVND (reference sequence). Germline trimming cut 6 bases from V and 8 bases from J; bases unmatched to any gene: 4. In nucleotides, the CDR3 is TGTGCCAGTAGATGGGACAGGGGGCGAGAAGCTTTCTTT. Protein sequence: CASRWDRGREAFF.

The CDR3 reads CASSYRGWQFF. Written as DNA, the CDR3 is TGTGCCAGCAGTTATCGAGGTTGGCAGTTCTTC. V is TRBV6-6 and J is TRBJ2-1; D unclear. In germline, CDR1 is MNHNY, CDR2 SVGAGI (reference sequence). The CDR3 has 11 amino acids. V was trimmed by 3 bases and J by 12 bases, leaving 9 bases between them.

The V call is TRBV6-4, the J call TRBJ2-5; 7 positions agree with TRBD2. The CDR3 consists of 14 residues. The J segment lost 3 bases and the V segment lost 6 bases, leaving 7 bases of the junction unmatched. Germline CDR1 and CDR2: MRHNA and SNTAGT. Here the CDR3 DNA reads TGTGCCAGCAGCGACCCCAGCGGGAAAGAGACCCAGTACTTC. This gives the protein CASSDPSGKETQYF.

The V gene is TRBV6-6, the J gene TRBJ2-7, with 8 bases identical to TRBD2. Looked up from germline, CDR1 is MNHNY and CDR2 is SVGAGI (reference sequence). The trim removed 2 bases at V and 5 bases at J, leaving 8 bases unmatched. The CDR3 has 15 residues. The CDR3 sequence is CASSYLGGEGDEQYF. CDR3 nucleotides: TGTGCCAGCAGTTACCTCGGGGGGGAGGGGGACGAGCAGTACTTC.

This clone is a singleton in its sample. The rearrangement links TRBV5-1 to TRBJ2-2; tentatively, D is TRBD2 (6 bases). Germline CDR1 and CDR2: SGHRS and YFSETQ. The V end lost 5 bases, the J end lost 0 bases, and 14 bases lay between the germline ends. This CDR3 is 16 amino acids long. In nucleotides, the CDR3 is TGCGCCAGCAGGGCAGGAGGGCACGCGAACACCGGGGAGCTGTTTTTT. Its translation is CASRAGGHANTGELFF.

This clone was seen only once. The gene calls are TRBV5-8 and TRBJ2-3, with D perhaps TRBD2 (6 bases). V was clipped by 5 bases and J by 2 bases, with 15 bases between them. This CDR3 has 15 residues. The germline V gene encodes CDR1 SGHTS and CDR2 YDEGEE. The CDR3 DNA follows: TGTGCCAGCAGAGGAGGGGCCTTTCCCACAGATACGCAGTATTTT. Translating it yields CASRGGAFPTDTQYF.

The V gene is TRBV2, the J gene TRBJ1-1, with 8 nucleotides matching TRBD1. The CDR3 totals 14 residues. J was trimmed by 12 bases and V by 8 bases; bases with no gene match: 17. Germline V gene data show CDR1 as SNHLY and CDR2 as FYNNEI. The CDR3: CASGSPAGQERSFF. In DNA, the CDR3 is TGTGCCAGCGGATCCCCTGCGGGACAGGAAAGATCTTTCTTT.

This rearrangement joins TRBV9 to TRBJ2-2, with D perhaps matching TRBD1 (5 bases). V was clipped by 4 bases and J by 4 bases, with 17 bases between them. The germline gives CDR1 SGDLS, CDR2 YYNGEE. The length of the CDR3 is 16 residues. DNA for the CDR3: TGTGCCAGCAGCCCATCCCCCCGCCAGGGCACCGGGGAGCTGTTTTTT. Its translation: CASSPSPRQGTGELFF. Variable domain in full (rest from reference TRBV9 and TRBJ2-2): DSGVTQTPKHLITATGQRVTLRCSPRSGDLSVYWYQQSLDQGLQFLIQYYNGEERAKGNILERFSAQQFPDLHSELNLSSLELGDSALYFCASSPSPRQGTGELFFGEGSRLTVL.

The rearrangement joins TRBV27 to TRBJ2-7; D gene unclear. This CDR3 region has 14 residues. Germline V lookup: CDR1 MNHEY, CDR2 SMNVEV (reference sequence). Deletions cut 6 bases from V and 0 bases from J, with 12 bases between. Written as DNA, the CDR3 is TGTGCCAGCAGGACAACCCTCAGCTCCTACGAGCAGTACTTC. It is translated as CASRTTLSSYEQYF.